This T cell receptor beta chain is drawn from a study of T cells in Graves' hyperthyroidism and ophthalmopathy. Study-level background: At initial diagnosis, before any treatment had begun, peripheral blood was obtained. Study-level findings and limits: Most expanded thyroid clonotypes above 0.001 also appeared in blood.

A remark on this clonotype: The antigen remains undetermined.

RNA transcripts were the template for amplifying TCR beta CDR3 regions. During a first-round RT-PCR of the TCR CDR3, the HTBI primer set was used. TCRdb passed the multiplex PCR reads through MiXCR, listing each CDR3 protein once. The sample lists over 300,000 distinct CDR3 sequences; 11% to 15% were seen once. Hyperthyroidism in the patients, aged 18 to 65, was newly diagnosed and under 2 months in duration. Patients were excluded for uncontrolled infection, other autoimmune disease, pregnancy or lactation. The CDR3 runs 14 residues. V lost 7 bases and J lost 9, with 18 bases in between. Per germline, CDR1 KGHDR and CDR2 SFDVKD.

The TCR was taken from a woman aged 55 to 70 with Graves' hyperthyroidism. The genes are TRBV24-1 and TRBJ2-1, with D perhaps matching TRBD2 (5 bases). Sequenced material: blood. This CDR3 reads CATRDSIPPGEQFF. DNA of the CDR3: TGTGCCACCAGGGACTCTATCCCCCCCGGTGAGCAGTTCTTC.